Below, 4 T cell receptor beta chains from the same sample are listed, as sequenced in a study of identical twins. Via MiXCR, TCRdb re-called the 5' RACE reads, giving one row per CDR3 protein. The sample gives about 520,000 distinct CDR3 sequences, 22% of which show up once; roughly 0.91% is in the top ten. This sample also belongs to another study, concerning T cells expressing NK-cell markers.

Sequencing was carried out using CD4+ T cells sorted from blood. The receptors derive from a woman aged 18-29 years in good health.

This clonotype was detected a few times. V is TRBV20-1 and J is TRBJ2-7; weak D call: TRBD1 (5 bases). This CDR3 has 13 residues. V gave up 3 bases and J gave up 7 bases, with 16 bases separating them. Germline CDR1 is DFQATT and CDR2 is SNEGSKA (reference sequence). CDR3 region: CSARGQTLGEQYF. CDR3 nucleotide sequence: TGCAGTGCTAGGGGGCAGACACTTGGTGAGCAGTACTTC.

This clonotype has a handful of counts. This chain joins TRBV11-2 and TRBJ2-1; 7 nucleotides match TRBD2. The germline gives CDR1 SGHAT, CDR2 FQNNGV. CDR3 size: 18 residues. Trimming cost V 4 bases and J 9 bases; bases outside gene matches: 21. CDR3 DNA sequence: TGTGCCAGCAGCTCTACTAACGCGGCGGGAGTCGGCCGCGGTGAGCAGTTCTTC. This sequence encodes CASSSTNAAGVGRGEQFF.

Here the CDR3 DNA reads TGTGCCAGCACGCCTAGCGGATACTACGAGCAGTACTTC. The encoded protein is CASTPSGYYEQYF. The V gene is TRBV6-2 or TRBV6-3, the J gene TRBJ2-7; 7 bases agree with TRBD2. The V gene end was trimmed by 7 bases and the J gene end by 3 bases; junction bases not matched to a gene: 6. The CDR3 extends over 13 amino acids. Germline CDR1 is MNHEY and CDR2 is SVGEGT.

The rearrangement joins TRBV20-1 to TRBJ2-7; D call uncertain. The CDR3 totals 14 residues. Trimming cost V 0 bases and J 0 bases, with 9 bases left between them. Germline loops: CDR1 DFQATT, CDR2 SNEGSKA (reference sequence). CDR3 bases: TGCAGTGCTAGAGATAGGCAGAGCTCCTACGAGCAGTACTTC. It yields the protein CSARDRQSSYEQYF.